Shown below are 9 T cell receptor beta chains from a single sample sequenced in a study of T cells after yellow fever vaccination (dated by TCRdb to about 2019). The library was made by 5' RACE. For sequencing, an Illumina HiSeq 2500 was employed. Using fastp trimming at Q25 and MiXCR clonotype assembly, TCRdb reanalyzed the public sequencing data and kept in-frame beta chains. For every CDR3 protein sequence, its rows merge into one entry that carries the most common genes and DNA. A total of a few hundred thousand distinct CDR3 sequences appear in this sample, 11% of them only once. The top ten hold about 17% of the sample. In light of the paper, this sample's treatment or condition label describes: live attenuated yellow fever vaccine strain. The sequencing here drew on PBMCs, taken on the day of the first yellow fever vaccination. The receptor source for this set is a man aged 18 to 35 who received the YFV17D yellow fever vaccine.

The sample holds many counts of this clonotype. The CDR3, as DNA: TGCAGCGTTGAGGGGTCCACCGGGGAGCTGTTTTTT. This translates into CSVEGSTGELFF. V gene TRBV29-1 combines with J gene TRBJ2-2; D is unclear. The CDR3 is 12 amino acids. V was cut by 3 bases and J by 4 bases, with 6 bases left in between. CDR1 is SQVTM and CDR2 is ANQGSEA in the germline V gene.

This sequence joins TRBV28 and TRBJ1-1, with D unclear. The V and J ends lost 8 bases and 6 bases respectively, with 16 bases between them. The CDR3 loop spans 13 amino acids. Germline-derived CDR1 and CDR2 are MDHEN and SYDVKM. The CDR3 is CASAPYRISEAFF. The CDR3 DNA reads TGTGCCAGCGCCCCTTACCGGATTTCTGAAGCTTTCTTT.

The gene calls are TRBV19 and TRBJ1-5; TRBD1 agrees at 7 bases. The trim removed 4 bases at V and 4 bases at J, leaving 7 bases unmatched. Germline CDR1 LNHDA, CDR2 SQIVND (reference sequence). The CDR3 runs to 15 residues. The CDR3 spells CASSTPTGTNQPQHF. The CDR3 coding sequence is TGTGCCAGTAGTACCCCGACAGGGACGAATCAGCCCCAGCATTTT.

This clonotype has more than one count but fewer than ten. This chain joins TRBV4-3 and TRBJ2-1; TRBD2 matches at 8 bases. Germline V gene sequence: CDR1 LGHNA, CDR2 YSLEER. The CDR3 consists of 16 residues. The junction had 9 bases not matched to a gene; V was cut back by 0 bases and J by 8 bases. CDR3 amino acids: CASSQDSRGGVDEQFF. CDR3 in DNA: TGCGCCAGCAGCCAAGATTCCCGGGGGGGCGTCGATGAGCAGTTCTTC.

This clonotype showed up just a few times. The rearrangement joins TRBV20-1 to TRBJ2-3, with D hard to call. Germline V gene lookup returns CDR1 DFQATT and CDR2 SNEGSKA (reference sequence). The CDR3 length is 14 residues. Trimming took off 0 bases at V and 0 bases at J, with 7 bases between the two ends. CDR3 DNA sequence: TGCAGTGCTAGAGATCTTAGTAGCACAGATACGCAGTATTTT. Its protein is CSARDLSSTDTQYF.

In this sample, this clonotype turned up many times. The CDR3 nucleotides are TGTGCCAGCAGCCCCGTACGGGACAGGGCAACTGAAGCTTTCTTT. Translating gives CASSPVRDRATEAFF. The chain couples TRBV7-9 to TRBJ1-1; 9 nucleotides match TRBD1. Trimming cost V 5 bases and J 5 bases; bases outside gene matches: 9. The germline CDR1 and CDR2 sequences are SEHNR and FQNEAQ (reference sequence). The CDR3 runs to 15 residues. Drawing the rest from reference TRBV7-9 and TRBJ1-1, the complete variable domain is DTGVSQNPRHKITKRGQNVTFRCDPISEHNRLYWYRQTLGQGPEFLTYFQNEAQLEKSRLLSDRFSAERPKGSFSTLEIQRTEQGDSAMYLCASSPVRDRATEAFFGQGTRLTVV.

In its sample, this clonotype was seen many times. V is TRBV28 and J is TRBJ2-7; TRBD2 agrees at 9 bases. The CDR3 extends over 14 amino acids. V was clipped by 9 bases and J by 7 bases; unmatched bases: 13. Germline values: CDR1 MDHEN, CDR2 SYDVKM. CDR3 coding DNA: TGTGCCAGTCAAGCTCCGGGACTAGCTGGTGAGCAGTACGTC. Encoded protein: CASQAPGLAGEQYV.

The rearrangement uses TRBV14 and TRBJ2-5, with D perhaps assigned TRBD1 or TRBD2 (5 bases each). Trimming shortened V by 0 bases and J by 0 bases, and 17 bases separated the two germline ends. The CDR3 sequence is 18 residues long. The germline V gene has CDR1 SGHDN and CDR2 FVKESK. CDR3 in DNA: TGTGCCAGCAGCCAAGAGGGAAGTTGGGGCGGGTACCAAGAGACCCAGTACTTC. This translates into CASSQEGSWGGYQETQYF.

This clonotype was counted a few times. The gene calls are TRBV6-6 and TRBJ2-7; TRBD1 aligns across 8 bases. Germline V gene lookup returns CDR1 MNHNY and CDR2 SVGAGI (reference sequence). Trimming removed 5 bases from V and 6 bases from J; junction bases left unmatched: 3. This CDR3 has 12 amino acids. The CDR3, as DNA: TGTGCCAGCAGTCAGGGGGCCGGCGAGCAGTACGTC. It specifies CASSQGAGEQYV.